The clone carrying this T cell receptor beta chain has only a few counts. These data come from a study of shared T cell receptors in the human thymus. This table comes from immunoSEQ multiplex PCR, and its TCRdb copy is limited to in-frame clones, with some not included. The table records roughly 560,000 clones, 78% of them present only once. Trimming cost V 4 bases and J 5 bases, with 21 bases left between them. The CDR3 is made up of 17 amino acids. Per germline, CDR1 MNHNS and CDR2 SASEGT. This sample also appeared in a second study, on human thymus T cells.

This sequence joins TRBV6-1 and TRBJ1-5; weak D call: TRBD1 (5 bases). Sequenced input: thymocytes. The sequence was collected from a boy in the first two years of life with a congenital heart defect. The CDR3 loop is CASSVGFTRDSDQPQHF. As DNA, the CDR3 is TGTGCCAGCAGTGTGGGATTTACCCGGGACTCAGATCAGCCCCAGCATTTT.